One and the same sample provided the 29 T cell receptor beta chains below, sequenced in a study of CXCR3-negative and CXCR3-positive naive CD8 T cells. TRB cDNA was prepared as libraries by UMI-labeled 5' RACE. After re-calling the 5' RACE reads, TCRdb lists one entry per CDR3 protein, DNA absent. The sample has roughly 48,000 distinct CDR3 sequences; the top ten hold around 16%. Sample: memory CD8+ T cells from blood. The receptors derive from a human donor in good health. Some clones in this sample may be carry-over from other donors' samples.

The chain links TRBV28 to TRBJ2-1. Germline values: CDR1 MDHEN, CDR2 SYDVKM. The CDR3 runs to 17 residues. Here the CDR3 reads CASSLSPSWSSYNEQFF.

The chain links TRBV27 to TRBJ2-7; absent DNA, TCRdb's TRBD2 call cannot be checked. Germline V gives CDR1 MNHEY, CDR2 SMNVEV (reference sequence). This CDR3 spans 14 amino acids. This CDR3 is CASRPGLAAYEQYF.

V gene TRBV20-1 combines with J gene TRBJ1-1; the D call of TRBD1 rests on TCRdb alone, since no DNA is present to check it. The CDR3 length is 14 residues. CDR1 DFQATT and CDR2 SNEGSKA come from the germline V gene (reference sequence). CDR3 protein: CSARDTLGNTEAFF.

The chain is built from TRBV20-1 and TRBJ2-7; TCRdb outputs TRBD1, but without DNA this stays unchecked. Per the germline V gene, CDR1 is DFQATT and CDR2 is SNEGSKA (reference sequence). The CDR3 has 14 amino acids. The CDR3 spells CTLSRGGDPYEQYF.

The rearrangement links TRBV6-5 to TRBJ2-3. This CDR3 contains 14 residues. Germline-derived CDR1 and CDR2 are MNHEY and SVGAGI. This CDR3 is CASSYPTSSDTQYF.

The CDR3 is CASSLQGMTQPQHF. The J gene is TRBJ1-5, the V gene TRBV6-6. Germline V gene data show CDR1 as MNHNY and CDR2 as SVGAGI (reference sequence). The CDR3 extends over 14 amino acids.

The rearrangement uses TRBV28 and TRBJ2-1; the D call of TRBD2 rests on TCRdb alone, since no DNA is present to check it. Germline values: CDR1 MDHEN, CDR2 SYDVKM. There are 15 residues in the CDR3. The CDR3 loop reads CASSLRLAGVGEQFF.

This sequence joins TRBV29-1 and TRBJ2-3; no DNA is available, so the TRBD2 call from TCRdb remains unchecked. The CDR3 consists of 13 residues. Germline values: CDR1 SQVTM, CDR2 ANQGSEA. Here the CDR3 reads CSVQLANTDTQYF.

The rearrangement links TRBV7-6 to TRBJ2-2. The CDR3 has 12 amino acids. The V gene's germline CDR1 is SGHVS and CDR2 FNYEAQ. This CDR3 is CASSLSDGELFF.

This chain links TRBV7-6 with TRBJ2-3; with no DNA, the TCRdb D assignment of TRBD2 cannot be verified. There are 17 residues in the CDR3. CDR1 is SGHVS and CDR2 is FNYEAQ in the germline V gene. The CDR3 sequence is CASSRFSAGSSTDTQYF.

The chain recombines TRBV9 with TRBJ2-5. The germline V gene encodes CDR1 SGDLS and CDR2 YYNGEE. This CDR3 is 11 amino acids long. The CDR3 sequence: CASSVDETQYF.

CDR3: CASSLGTGPVTGELFF. The chain carries TRBV7-3 and TRBJ2-2; TCRdb picks TRBD1, but there is no DNA to check that call. This CDR3 is 16 amino acids long. Germline loops: CDR1 SGHTA, CDR2 FQGTGA.

The chain recombines TRBV4-1 with TRBJ1-1. CDR1 MGHRA and CDR2 YSYEKL come from the germline V gene. This CDR3 region has 15 residues. CDR3 amino acids: CASSQAPGGNTEAFF.

The chain uses TRBV7-9 and TRBJ1-2; TCRdb proposes TRBD1, but this gene call is untestable without DNA. This CDR3 has 18 residues. The germline V gene encodes CDR1 SEHNR and CDR2 FQNEAQ (reference sequence). CDR3 loop: CASSGQQGDYARDYGYTF.

The chain uses TRBV20-1 and TRBJ2-1; the D gene TCRdb calls, TRBD2, cannot be checked with no DNA. The CDR3 spans 16 residues. Germline V gives CDR1 DFQATT, CDR2 SNEGSKA (reference sequence). CDR3 protein: CSAYKEEGRDYNEQFF.

The chain joins TRBV4-2 to TRBJ2-1. The CDR3 is 16 amino acids. CDR1 and CDR2 (germline): LGHNA, YNFKEQ. CDR3 sequence reads: CASSQDDSTGGNEQFF.

The chain joins TRBV28 to TRBJ2-7; the TCRdb D gene call, TRBD2, has no DNA to confirm it. In germline, CDR1 is MDHEN, CDR2 SYDVKM. The CDR3 sequence is 13 residues long. CDR3 sequence reads: CASSLGLQREQYF.

This clonotype registers medium-sized by frequency. V and J are TRBV15 and TRBJ1-1. The CDR3 has 14 residues. Germline V gene data show CDR1 as LNHNV and CDR2 as YYDKDF (reference sequence). CDR3: CATSRDEAAVPAFF.

V usage is TRBV6-5 and J usage is TRBJ1-1. The length of the CDR3 is 15 residues. Germline V gene sequence: CDR1 MNHEY, CDR2 SVGAGI. The CDR3 reads CASSISRAPNTEAFF.

The chain links TRBV18 to TRBJ2-3; TCRdb names TRBD2, which stays unverified in the absence of DNA. Germline V gene sequence: CDR1 KGHSH, CDR2 LQKENI. This CDR3 is 17 amino acids long. CDR3 region: CASSPEHSGRAADTQYF.

This sequence joins TRBV7-9 and TRBJ2-6; as DNA is missing, the TRBD2 call by TCRdb cannot be tested. The CDR3 is 17 residues long. Germline V gene data show CDR1 as SEHNR and CDR2 as FQNEAQ (reference sequence). CDR3 amino acids: CASEGRLSRLGANVLTF. The full variable domain, its missing parts supplied by reference TRBV7-9 and TRBJ2-6, is DTGVSQNPRHKITKRGQNVTFRCDPISEHNRLYWYRQTLGQGPEFLTYFQNEAQLEKSRLLSDRFSAERPKGSFSTLEIQRTEQGDSAMYLCASEGRLSRLGANVLTFGAGSRLTVL.

This sequence joins TRBV4-1 and TRBJ2-2. Germline CDR1 reads MGHRA; CDR2 reads YSYEKL. The CDR3 is 16 amino acids. Here the CDR3 reads CASSPVWGKNTGELFF.

The chain links TRBV7-3 to TRBJ2-2. The CDR3 consists of 14 residues. The germline CDR1 and CDR2 sequences are SGHTA and FQGTGA. The CDR3 region is CASSPVIRPGELFF.

V and J are TRBV6-2 or TRBV6-3 and TRBJ2-1. The CDR3 is 11 residues long. Per germline, CDR1 MNHEY and CDR2 SVGEGT. This CDR3 reads CASSYGDEQFF.

The chain combines TRBV6-1 with TRBJ2-1; no DNA is available, so the TRBD2 call from TCRdb remains unchecked. The germline V gene encodes CDR1 MNHNS and CDR2 SASEGT. This CDR3 comprises 15 residues. The CDR3 sequence is CASSESVADPKEQFF.

The V call is TRBV29-1, the J call TRBJ2-7; the D gene TCRdb calls, TRBD1, cannot be checked with no DNA. The CDR3 spans 13 residues. Germline V gene data show CDR1 as SQVTM and CDR2 as ANQGSEA. CDR3 region: CSVVGTGGYEQYF.

The chain couples TRBV7-6 to TRBJ2-2; without DNA, the TCRdb call of TRBD1 cannot be checked. The CDR3 runs 18 residues. Germline CDR1 SGHVS, CDR2 FNYEAQ. The chain's CDR3 is CASSSPGTGNFNTGELFF.

V usage is TRBV29-1 and J usage is TRBJ2-5; TCRdb picks TRBD1, but there is no DNA to check that call. CDR3 length: 14 amino acids. Germline lookup yields CDR1 SQVTM and CDR2 ANQGSEA. The chain's CDR3 is CSVQGLMAQETQYF. The full variable domain, in which reference TRBV29-1 and TRBJ2-5 provide the parts outside the CDR3, is SAVISQKPSRDICQRGTSLTIQCQVDSQVTMMFWYRQQPGQSLTLIATANQGSEATYESGFVIDKFPISRPNLTFSTLTVSNMSPEDSSIYLCSVQGLMAQETQYFGPGTRLLVL.

The V and J genes are TRBV12-3 or TRBV12-4 and TRBJ1-2; the D call of TRBD1 rests on TCRdb alone, since no DNA is present to check it. This CDR3 region has 14 residues. The CDR3 sequence is CASSSQTGENGYTF.